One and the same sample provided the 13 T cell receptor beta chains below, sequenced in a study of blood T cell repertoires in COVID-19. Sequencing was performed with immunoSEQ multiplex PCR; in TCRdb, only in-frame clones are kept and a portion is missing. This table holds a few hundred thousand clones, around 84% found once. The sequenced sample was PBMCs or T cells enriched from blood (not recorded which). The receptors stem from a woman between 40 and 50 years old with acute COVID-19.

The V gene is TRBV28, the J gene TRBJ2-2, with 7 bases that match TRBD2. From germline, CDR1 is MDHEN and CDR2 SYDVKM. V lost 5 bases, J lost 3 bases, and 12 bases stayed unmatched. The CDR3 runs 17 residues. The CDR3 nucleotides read TGTGCCAGCAGTAGCCTCTCTGCGGGAGTAGACACCGGGGAGCTGTTTTTT. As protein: CASSSLSAGVDTGELFF.

CDR3 in amino acids: CASSHVGQGVTGANVLTF. DNA for the CDR3: TGTGCCAGCAGCCACGTAGGACAGGGGGTTACTGGGGCCAACGTCCTGACTTTC. The V gene is TRBV7-2, the J gene TRBJ2-6; TRBD1 agrees at 10 bases. CDR3 length: 18 residues. The V gene end was trimmed by 5 bases and the J gene end by 2 bases; junction bases not matched to a gene: 9. Germline assignment: CDR1 SGHTA and CDR2 FQGNSA.

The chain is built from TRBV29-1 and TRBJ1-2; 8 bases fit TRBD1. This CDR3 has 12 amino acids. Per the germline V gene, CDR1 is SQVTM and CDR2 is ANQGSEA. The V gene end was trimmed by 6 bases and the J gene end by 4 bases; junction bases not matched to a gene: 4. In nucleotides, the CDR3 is TGCAGCGTGTGGACAGGGAGCTATGGCTACACCTTC. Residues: CSVWTGSYGYTF. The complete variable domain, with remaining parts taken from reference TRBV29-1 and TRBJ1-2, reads SAVISQKPSRDICQRGTSLTIQCQVDSQVTMMFWYRQQPGQSLTLIATANQGSEATYESGFVIDKFPISRPNLTFSTLTVSNMSPEDSSIYLCSVWTGSYGYTFGSGTRLTVV.

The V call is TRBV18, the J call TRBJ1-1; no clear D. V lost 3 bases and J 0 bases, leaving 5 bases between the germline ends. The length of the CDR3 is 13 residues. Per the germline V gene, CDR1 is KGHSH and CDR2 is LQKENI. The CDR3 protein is CASSPLLNTEAFF. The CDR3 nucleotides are TGTGCCAGCTCACCTTTATTGAACACTGAAGCTTTCTTT. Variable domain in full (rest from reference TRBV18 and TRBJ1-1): NAGVMQNPRHLVRRRGQEARLRCSPMKGHSHVYWYRQLPEEGLKFMVYLQKENIIDESGMPKERFSAEFPKEGPSILRIQQVVRGDSAAYFCASSPLLNTEAFFGQGTRLTVV.

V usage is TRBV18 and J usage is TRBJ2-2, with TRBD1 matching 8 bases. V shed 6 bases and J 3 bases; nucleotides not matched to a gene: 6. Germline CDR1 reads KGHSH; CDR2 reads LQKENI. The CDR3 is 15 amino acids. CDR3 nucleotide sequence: TGTGCCAGCTCCCTAAAACAGGGGGACACCGGGGAGCTGTTTTTT. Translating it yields CASSLKQGDTGELFF.

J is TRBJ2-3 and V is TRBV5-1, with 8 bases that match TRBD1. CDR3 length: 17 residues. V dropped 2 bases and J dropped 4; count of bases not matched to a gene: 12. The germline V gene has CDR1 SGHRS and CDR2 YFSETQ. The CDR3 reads CASSFRGRGPFADTQYF. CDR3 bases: TGCGCCAGCAGCTTCAGGGGCAGGGGGCCTTTCGCAGATACGCAGTATTTT.

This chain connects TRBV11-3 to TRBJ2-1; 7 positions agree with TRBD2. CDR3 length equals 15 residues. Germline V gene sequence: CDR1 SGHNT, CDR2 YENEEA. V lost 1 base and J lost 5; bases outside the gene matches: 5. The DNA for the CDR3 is TGTGCCAGCAGCTTAGGAGCGGGGTGGAACAATGAGCAGTTCTTC. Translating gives CASSLGAGWNNEQFF. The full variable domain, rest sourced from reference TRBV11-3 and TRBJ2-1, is EAGVVQSPRYKIIEKKQPVAFWCNPISGHNTLYWYLQNLGQGPELLIRYENEEAVDDSQLPKDRFSAERLKGVDSTLKIQPAELGDSAVYLCASSLGAGWNNEQFFGPGTRLTVL.

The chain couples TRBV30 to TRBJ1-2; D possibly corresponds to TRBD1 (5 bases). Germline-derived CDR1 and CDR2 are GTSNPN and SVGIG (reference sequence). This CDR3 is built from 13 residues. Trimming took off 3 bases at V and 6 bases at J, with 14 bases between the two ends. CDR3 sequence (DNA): TGTGCCTGGAGCCCCGGAGGGACTAATGGCTACACCTTC. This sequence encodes CAWSPGGTNGYTF. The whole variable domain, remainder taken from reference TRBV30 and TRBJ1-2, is SQTIHQWPATLVQPVGSPLSLECTVEGTSNPNLYWYRQAAGRGLQLLFYSVGIGQISSEVPQNLSASRPQDRQFILSSKKLLLSDSGFYLCAWSPGGTNGYTFGSGTRLTVV.

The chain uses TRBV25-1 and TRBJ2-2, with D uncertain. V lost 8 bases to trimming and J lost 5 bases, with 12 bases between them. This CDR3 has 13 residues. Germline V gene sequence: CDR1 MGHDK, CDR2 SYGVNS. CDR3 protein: CASSLRSTGELFF. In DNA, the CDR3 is TGTGCCAGCTCACTGCGGAGTACCGGGGAGCTGTTTTTT.

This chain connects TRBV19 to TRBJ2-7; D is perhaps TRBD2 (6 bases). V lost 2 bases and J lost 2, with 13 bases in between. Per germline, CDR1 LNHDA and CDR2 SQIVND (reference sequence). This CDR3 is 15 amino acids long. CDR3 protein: CASSIYGGAPYEQYF. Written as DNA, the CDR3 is TGTGCCAGTAGTATATACGGGGGAGCCCCCTACGAGCAGTACTTC.

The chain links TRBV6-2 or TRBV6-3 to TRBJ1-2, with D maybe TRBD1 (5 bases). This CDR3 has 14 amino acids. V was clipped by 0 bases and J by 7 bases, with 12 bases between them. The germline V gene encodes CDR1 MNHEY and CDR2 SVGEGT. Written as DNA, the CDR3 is TGTGCCAGCAGTTACTCCCGGGGGACCTCTGGCTACACCTTC. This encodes CASSYSRGTSGYTF.

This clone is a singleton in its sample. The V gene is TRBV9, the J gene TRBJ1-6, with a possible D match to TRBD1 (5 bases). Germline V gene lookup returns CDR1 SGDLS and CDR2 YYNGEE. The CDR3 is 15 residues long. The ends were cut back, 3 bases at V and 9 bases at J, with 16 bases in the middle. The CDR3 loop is CASSAAMGGGSPLHF. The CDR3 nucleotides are TGTGCCAGCAGCGCCGCTATGGGGGGGGGTTCACCCCTCCACTTT.

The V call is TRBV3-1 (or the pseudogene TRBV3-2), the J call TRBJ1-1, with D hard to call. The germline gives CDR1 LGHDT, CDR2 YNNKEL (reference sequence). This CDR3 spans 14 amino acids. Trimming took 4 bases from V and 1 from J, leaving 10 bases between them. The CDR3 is CASSRALTNTEAFF. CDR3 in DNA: TGTGCCAGCAGCCGAGCTCTCACGAACACTGAAGCTTTCTTT.